Listed below are T cell receptor beta chains from one sample, sequenced in a study of T-cell reconstitution after alpha-beta-depleted transplantation in children. TCRdb reprocessed the PCR reads with MiXCR, giving one entry per CDR3 protein. The data hold some 350,000 distinct CDR3 sequences, with under 13% observed a single time. The sequencing used PBMCs from the stem cell graft donor, collected from the stem cell graft. These TCRs come from a human donor who donated a stem cell graft to a child with acute lymphoblastic leukemia. CDR3s include the opening cysteine and the closing phenylalanine or tryptophan. The D gene is left open where the match is weak. Clone size is given for some rows only: seen once, a few or many times, or a class if the clone is expanded.

TRBJ2-4 TRBV7-9 TRBD2 few TGTGCCAGCAGCCGGACTAGCGCCGACATTCAGTACTTC CASSRTSADIQYF
TRBJ2-7 TRBV12-3/TRBV12-4 - few TGTGCCAGCAGTTCATCTATGAACGAGCAGTACTTC CASSSSMNEQYF
TRBJ2-1 TRBV20-1 TRBD2 - TGCAGTGCTAGACTTATAGCGGGGACCAATGAGCAGTTCTTC CSARLIAGTNEQFF
TRBJ1-1 TRBV5-6 - many TGTGCCAGCAGCTTGGGCGCCAGCATCCGGAACACTGAAGCTTTCTTT CASSLGASIRNTEAFF
TRBJ2-1 TRBV7-2 TRBD1 few TGTGCCAGCAGCTTAGAGGGGACAGCTCCCAATGAGCAGTTCTTC CASSLEGTAPNEQFF
TRBJ2-4 TRBV4-2 TRBD2 - TGTGCCAGCAGCCAAGATACTAGCGGGCGTCCAAGGGGTGAAAACATTCAGTACTTC CASSQDTSGRPRGENIQYF
TRBJ2-3 TRBV5-1 - - TGCGCCAGCAGCTTGGGTCCGGAAACAGATACGCAGTATTTT CASSLGPETDTQYF
TRBJ1-1 TRBV5-6 - - TGTGCCAGCAGCTTGAGAGGAATAGCTGAAGCTTTCTTT CASSLRGIAEAFF
TRBJ2-1 TRBV20-1 - many TGCAGTGCTAGCCGGCCTAGGGGAAATGAGCAGTTCTTC CSASRPRGNEQFF
TRBJ2-5 TRBV5-1 TRBD1 many TGCGCCAGCTGCCCGGGGGACAGGTTAAGAGAGACCCAGTACTTC CASCPGDRLRETQYF
TRBJ1-3 TRBV2 TRBD1 - TGTGCCAGCGGGTTAGTCCCGGGACAGGGACTGAGCTCTGGAAACACCATATATTTT CASGLVPGQGLSSGNTIYF
TRBJ1-1 TRBV10-3 TRBD1 many TGTGCCATCAGTGTGGGACAGGGCACTGAAGCTTTCTTT CAISVGQGTEAFF
TRBJ2-3 TRBV7-8 TRBD2 - TGTGCCAGCAGACCCGGACTAGCGGCTAGCACAGATACGCAGTATTTT CASRPGLAASTDTQYF
TRBJ2-5 TRBV20-1 - many TGCAGTGCTAGAGATGGAGTTCGGGGTACTCGATGGGGAGAGACCCAGTACTTC CSARDGVRGTRWGETQYF
TRBJ2-3 TRBV4-3 TRBD1 few TGCGCCAGCAGCCAAGATAGGACAGGCCGCTCCACAGATACGCAGTATTTT CASSQDRTGRSTDTQYF
TRBJ2-2 TRBV10-3 - many TGTGCCATCAGTCATAGCGGAAGGAACACCGGGGAGCTGTTTTTT CAISHSGRNTGELFF